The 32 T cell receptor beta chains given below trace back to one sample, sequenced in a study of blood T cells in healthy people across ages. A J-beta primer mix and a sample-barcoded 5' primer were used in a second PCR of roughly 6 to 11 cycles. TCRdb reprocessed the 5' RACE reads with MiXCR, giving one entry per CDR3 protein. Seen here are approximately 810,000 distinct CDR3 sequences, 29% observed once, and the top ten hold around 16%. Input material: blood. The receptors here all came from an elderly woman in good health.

This CDR3 is CASSLIPGQGGNIQYF. For the CDR3, the DNA is TGTGCCAGCAGCTTAATACCGGGACAGGGCGGTAACATTCAGTACTTC. J is TRBJ2-4 and V is TRBV7-2, with 9 bases identical to TRBD1. The CDR3 runs to 16 residues. Per germline, CDR1 SGHTA and CDR2 FQGNSA. J gave up 7 bases and V 2 bases, and 9 bases lay outside the gene matches.

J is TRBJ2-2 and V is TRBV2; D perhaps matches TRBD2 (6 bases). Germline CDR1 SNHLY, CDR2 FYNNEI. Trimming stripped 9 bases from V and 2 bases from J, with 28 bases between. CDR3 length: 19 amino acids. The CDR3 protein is CASKGVRGRDSVNTGELFF. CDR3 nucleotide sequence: TGTGCCAGTAAAGGGGTTCGCGGCAGGGACTCCGTTAACACCGGGGAGCTGTTTTTT.

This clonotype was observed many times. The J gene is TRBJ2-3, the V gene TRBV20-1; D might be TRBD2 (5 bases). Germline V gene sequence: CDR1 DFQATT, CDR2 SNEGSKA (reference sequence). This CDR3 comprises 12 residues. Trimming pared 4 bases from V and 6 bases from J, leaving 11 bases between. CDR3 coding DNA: TGCAGTGCTACCCTAGGAGGCGATACGCAGTATTTT. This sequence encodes CSATLGGDTQYF.

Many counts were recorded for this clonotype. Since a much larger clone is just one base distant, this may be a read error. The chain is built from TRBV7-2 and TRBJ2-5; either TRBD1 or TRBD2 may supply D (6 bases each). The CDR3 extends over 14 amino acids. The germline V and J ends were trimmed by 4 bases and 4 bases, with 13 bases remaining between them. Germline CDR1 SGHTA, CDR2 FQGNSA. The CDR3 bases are TGTGCCAGCAGCTGTGGAGGGGGGCGAGAGACCCAGTACTTC. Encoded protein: CASSCGGGRETQYF.

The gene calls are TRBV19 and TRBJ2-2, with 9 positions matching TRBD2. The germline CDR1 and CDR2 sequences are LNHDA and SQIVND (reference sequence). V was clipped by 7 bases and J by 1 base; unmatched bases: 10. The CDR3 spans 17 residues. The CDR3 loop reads CASTLAGVQLNTGELFF. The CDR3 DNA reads TGTGCCAGTACTTTAGCGGGGGTACAATTGAACACCGGGGAGCTGTTTTTT.

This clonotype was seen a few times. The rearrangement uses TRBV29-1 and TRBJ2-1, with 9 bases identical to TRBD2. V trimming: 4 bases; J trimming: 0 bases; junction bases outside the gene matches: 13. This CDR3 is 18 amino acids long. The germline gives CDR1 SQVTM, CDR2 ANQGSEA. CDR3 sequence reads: CSVGLGTSRGLSYNEQFF. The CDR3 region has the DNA TGCAGCGTTGGGTTGGGGACTAGCAGGGGACTCTCCTACAATGAGCAGTTCTTC.

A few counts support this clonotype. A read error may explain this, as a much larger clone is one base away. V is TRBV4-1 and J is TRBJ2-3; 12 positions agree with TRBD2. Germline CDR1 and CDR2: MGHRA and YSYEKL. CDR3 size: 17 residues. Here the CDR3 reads CASSPLGLAGSTDTLYF. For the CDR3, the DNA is TGCGCCAGCAGCCCCTTGGGACTAGCGGGTTCCACAGATACGCTGTATTTT.

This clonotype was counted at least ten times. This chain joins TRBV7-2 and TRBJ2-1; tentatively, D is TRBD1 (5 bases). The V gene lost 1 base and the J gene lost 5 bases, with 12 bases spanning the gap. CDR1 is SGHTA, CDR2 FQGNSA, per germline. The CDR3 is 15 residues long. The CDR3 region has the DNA TGTGCCAGCAGCTTAGAGGCAGGGTTGCACAATGAGCAGTTCTTC. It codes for CASSLEAGLHNEQFF. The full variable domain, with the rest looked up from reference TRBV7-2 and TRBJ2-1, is GAGVSQSPSNKVTEKGKDVELRCDPISGHTALYWYRQSLGQGLEFLIYFQGNSAPDKSGLPSDRFSAERTGGSVSTLTIQRTQQEDSAVYLCASSLEAGLHNEQFFGPGTRLTVL.

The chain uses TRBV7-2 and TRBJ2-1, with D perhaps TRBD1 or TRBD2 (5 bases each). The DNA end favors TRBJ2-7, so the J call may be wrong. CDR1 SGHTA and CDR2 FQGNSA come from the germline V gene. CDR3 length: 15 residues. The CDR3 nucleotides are TGTACCAGCAGCTTAGCTCAGGGAGCCTACAATGAGCAGTACTTC. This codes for CTSSLAQGAYNEQYF.

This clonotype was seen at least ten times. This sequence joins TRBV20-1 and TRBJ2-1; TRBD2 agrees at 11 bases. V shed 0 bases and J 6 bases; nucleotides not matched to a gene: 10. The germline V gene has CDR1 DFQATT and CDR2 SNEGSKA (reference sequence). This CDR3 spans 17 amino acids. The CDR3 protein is CSARDPRTSGGANEQFF. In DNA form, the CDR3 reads TGCAGTGCTAGAGATCCCAGAACTAGCGGGGGTGCCAATGAGCAGTTCTTC.

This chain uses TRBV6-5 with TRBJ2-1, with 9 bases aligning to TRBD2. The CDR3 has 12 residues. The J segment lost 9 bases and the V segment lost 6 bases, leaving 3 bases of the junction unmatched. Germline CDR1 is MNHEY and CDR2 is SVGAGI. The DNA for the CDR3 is TGTGCCAGCAGGCCACTAGCGGGTGAGCAGTTCTTC. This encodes CASRPLAGEQFF.

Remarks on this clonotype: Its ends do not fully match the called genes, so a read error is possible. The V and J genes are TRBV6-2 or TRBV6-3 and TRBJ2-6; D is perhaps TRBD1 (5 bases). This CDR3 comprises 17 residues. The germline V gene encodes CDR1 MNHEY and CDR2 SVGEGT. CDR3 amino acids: CASSSYRRFSGANVRTF. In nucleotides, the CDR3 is TGTGCCAGCAGTTCCTACCGACGGTTCTCTGGGGCCAACGTCCGGACTTTC.

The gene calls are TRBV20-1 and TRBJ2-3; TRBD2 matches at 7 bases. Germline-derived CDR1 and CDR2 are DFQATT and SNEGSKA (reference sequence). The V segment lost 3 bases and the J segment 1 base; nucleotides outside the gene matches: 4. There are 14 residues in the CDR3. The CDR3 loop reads CSASLRGGTDTQYF. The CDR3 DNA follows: TGCAGTGCTAGTTTACGGGGGGGCACAGATACGCAGTATTTT.

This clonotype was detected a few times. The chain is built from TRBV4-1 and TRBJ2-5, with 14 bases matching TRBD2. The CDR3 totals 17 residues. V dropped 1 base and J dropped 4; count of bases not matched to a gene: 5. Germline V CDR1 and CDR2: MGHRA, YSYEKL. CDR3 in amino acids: CASSQGGTSGGAETQYF. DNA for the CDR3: TGCGCCAGCAGCCAAGGGGGGACTAGCGGGGGTGCAGAGACCCAGTACTTC.

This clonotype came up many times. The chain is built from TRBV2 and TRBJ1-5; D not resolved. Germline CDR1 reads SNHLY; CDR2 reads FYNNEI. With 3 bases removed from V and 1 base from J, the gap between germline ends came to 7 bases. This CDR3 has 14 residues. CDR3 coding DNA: TGTGCCAGCAGTGATCAACAGAGCAATCAGCCCCAGCATTTT. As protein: CASSDQQSNQPQHF.

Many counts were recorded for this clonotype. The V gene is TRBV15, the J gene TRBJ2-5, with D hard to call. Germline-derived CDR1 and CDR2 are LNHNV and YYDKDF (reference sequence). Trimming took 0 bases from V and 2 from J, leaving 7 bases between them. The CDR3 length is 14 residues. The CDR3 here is CATSRDRDQETQYF. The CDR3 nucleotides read TGTGCCACCAGCAGAGATAGAGATCAAGAGACCCAGTACTTC.

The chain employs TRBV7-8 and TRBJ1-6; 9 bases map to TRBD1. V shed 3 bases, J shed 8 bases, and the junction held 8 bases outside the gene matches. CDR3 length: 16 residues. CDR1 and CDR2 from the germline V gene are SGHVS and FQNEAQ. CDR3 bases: TGTGCCAGCAGCTTCCAATTGGACAGGGGACATTCACCCCTCCACTTT. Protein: CASSFQLDRGHSPLHF.

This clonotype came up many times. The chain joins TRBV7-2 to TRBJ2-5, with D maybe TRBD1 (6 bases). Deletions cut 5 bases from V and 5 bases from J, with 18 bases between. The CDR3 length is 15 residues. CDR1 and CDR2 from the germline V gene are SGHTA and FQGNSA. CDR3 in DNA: TGTGCCAGCAGCCCTATTCAAGGGGGTCTGGAGACCCAGTACTTC. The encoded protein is CASSPIQGGLETQYF.

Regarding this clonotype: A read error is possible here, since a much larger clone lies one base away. CDR3 region: CSANQNHEQYF. The CDR3 DNA is TGCAGTGCTAATCAGAATCATGAGCAGTACTTC. The genes are TRBV20-1 and TRBJ2-5; D is unclear. This CDR3 is built from 11 residues. Trimming removed 4 bases from V and 11 bases from J, with 14 bases in between. Germline V CDR1 and CDR2: DFQATT, SNEGSKA (reference sequence).

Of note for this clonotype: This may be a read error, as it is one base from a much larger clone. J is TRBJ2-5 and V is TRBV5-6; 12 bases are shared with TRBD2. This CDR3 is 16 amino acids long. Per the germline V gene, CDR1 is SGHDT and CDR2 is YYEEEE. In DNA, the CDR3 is TGTGCCCGCAGTTACCGACTAGCGGGGGCGCAAGAGACCCAGTACTTC. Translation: CARSYRLAGAQETQYF.

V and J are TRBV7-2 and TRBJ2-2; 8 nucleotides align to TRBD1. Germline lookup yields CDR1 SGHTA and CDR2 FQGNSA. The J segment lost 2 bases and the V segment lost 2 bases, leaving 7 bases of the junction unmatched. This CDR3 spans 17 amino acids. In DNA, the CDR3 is TGTGCCAGCAGCTTATCAGGGGGCGCCGGAAACACCGGGGAGCTGTTTTTT. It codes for CASSLSGGAGNTGELFF.

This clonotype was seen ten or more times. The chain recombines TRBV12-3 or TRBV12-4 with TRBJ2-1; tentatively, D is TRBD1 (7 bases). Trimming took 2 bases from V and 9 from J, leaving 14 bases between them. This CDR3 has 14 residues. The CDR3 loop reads CASSLYDREAEQFF. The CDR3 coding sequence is TGTGCCAGCAGTTTATATGACAGGGAGGCTGAGCAGTTCTTC.

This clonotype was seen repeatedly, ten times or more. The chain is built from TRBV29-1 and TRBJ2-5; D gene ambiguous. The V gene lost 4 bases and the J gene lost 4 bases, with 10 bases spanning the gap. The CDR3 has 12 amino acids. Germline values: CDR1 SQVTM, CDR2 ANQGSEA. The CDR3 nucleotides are TGCAGCGTTGGGGTTCCTCCAGAGACCCAGTACTTC. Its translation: CSVGVPPETQYF.

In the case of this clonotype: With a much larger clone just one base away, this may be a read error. The CDR3 protein is CASSSPGQGIEQYF. CDR3 nucleotides: TGTGCCAGCAGTTCTCCTGGACAGGGTATTGAGCAGTACTTC. This sequence joins TRBV25-1 and TRBJ2-7; 8 positions match TRBD1. V lost 5 bases, J lost 7 bases, and 10 bases stayed unmatched. The germline V gene has CDR1 MGHDK and CDR2 SYGVNS. The length of the CDR3 is 14 residues.

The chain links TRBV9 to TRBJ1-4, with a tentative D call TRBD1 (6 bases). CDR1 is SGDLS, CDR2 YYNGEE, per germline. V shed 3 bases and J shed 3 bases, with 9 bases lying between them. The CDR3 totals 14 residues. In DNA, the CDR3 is TGTGCCAGCAGCGCGGACAGCTCTAATGAAAAACTGTTTTTT. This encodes CASSADSSNEKLFF.

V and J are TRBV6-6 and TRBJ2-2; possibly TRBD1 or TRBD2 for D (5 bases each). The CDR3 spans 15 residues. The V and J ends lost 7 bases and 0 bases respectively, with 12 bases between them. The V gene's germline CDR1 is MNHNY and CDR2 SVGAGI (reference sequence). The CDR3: CASKVEGTNTGELFF. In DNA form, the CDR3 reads TGTGCCAGCAAGGTCGAGGGGACGAACACCGGGGAGCTGTTTTTT.

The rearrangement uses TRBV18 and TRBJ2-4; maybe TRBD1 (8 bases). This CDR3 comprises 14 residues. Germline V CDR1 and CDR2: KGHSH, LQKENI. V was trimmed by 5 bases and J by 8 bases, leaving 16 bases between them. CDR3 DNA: TGTGCCAGCTCATCGAGACAGGGGAGGGACATTCAGTACTTC. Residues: CASSSRQGRDIQYF.

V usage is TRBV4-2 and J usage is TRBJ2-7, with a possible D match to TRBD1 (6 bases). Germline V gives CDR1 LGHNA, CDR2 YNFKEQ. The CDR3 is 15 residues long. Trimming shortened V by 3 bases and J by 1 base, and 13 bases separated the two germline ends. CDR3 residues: CASSHTGQVSYEQYF. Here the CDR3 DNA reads TGTGCCAGCAGCCACACAGGGCAGGTATCCTACGAGCAGTACTTC.

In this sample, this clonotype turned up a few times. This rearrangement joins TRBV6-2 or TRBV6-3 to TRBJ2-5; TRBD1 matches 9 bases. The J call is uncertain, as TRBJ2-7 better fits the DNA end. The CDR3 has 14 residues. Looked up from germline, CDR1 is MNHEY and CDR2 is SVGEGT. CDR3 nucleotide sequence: TGTGCCAGCAGTCTCGGGACAGGGAGGTCCGAGCAGTACTTC. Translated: CASSLGTGRSEQYF.

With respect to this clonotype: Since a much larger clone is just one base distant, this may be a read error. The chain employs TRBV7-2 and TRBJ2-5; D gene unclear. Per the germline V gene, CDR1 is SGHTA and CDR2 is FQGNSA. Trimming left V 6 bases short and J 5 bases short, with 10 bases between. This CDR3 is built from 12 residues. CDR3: CASRLPEETQYF. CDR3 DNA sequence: TGTGCCAGCAGACTTCCGGAGGAGACCCAGTACTTC.

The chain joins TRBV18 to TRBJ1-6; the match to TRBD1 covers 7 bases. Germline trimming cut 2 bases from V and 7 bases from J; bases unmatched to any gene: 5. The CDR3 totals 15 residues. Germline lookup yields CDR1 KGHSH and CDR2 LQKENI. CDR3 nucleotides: TGTGCCAGCTCACCATACACAGGGGTAAATTCACCCCTCCACTTT. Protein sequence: CASSPYTGVNSPLHF.

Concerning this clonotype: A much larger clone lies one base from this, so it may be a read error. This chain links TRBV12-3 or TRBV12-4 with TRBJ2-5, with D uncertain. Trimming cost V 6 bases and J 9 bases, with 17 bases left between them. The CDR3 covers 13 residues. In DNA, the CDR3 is TGTGCCAGCAGGCCCGACTTGCCCGAGCCCCAGTACTTC. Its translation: CASRPDLPEPQYF.